This is a list of T cell receptor beta chains from one sample in a study of blood T cells in healthy people across ages. TCRdb reprocessed the 5' RACE reads with MiXCR, giving one entry per CDR3 protein. The sample shows some 640,000 distinct CDR3 sequences, 45% to 50% of them seen only once. Sequencing was done on a sample of blood. The receptor set was obtained from a woman aged 60 to 75 in good health. Both conserved end residues are part of each CDR3. Each record gives: D gene, V gene, J gene, CDR3 length, clone size, CDR3 protein, CDR3 DNA. D genes are given only for firm matches. Size tells how often a clone was seen (once, few, many) or the class of an expanded clone, and some rows leave it out.

>-|TRBV5-6|TRBJ2-5|14|-
CASSSGQSGETQYF
TGTGCCAGCAGCTCCGGACAGTCGGGGGAGACCCAGTACTTC
>TRBD1|TRBV6-6|TRBJ2-1|13|-
CASSPQGAREQFF
TGTGCCAGCAGTCCACAGGGGGCTAGAGAGCAGTTCTTC
>TRBD1|TRBV20-1|TRBJ2-7|12|many
CSAGQQTYEQYF
TGCAGTGCGGGACAGCAAACCTACGAGCAGTACTTC
>TRBD1|TRBV7-9|TRBJ2-4|16|-
CASSRGTELAKNIQYF
TGTGCCAGCAGCAGAGGGACAGAACTAGCCAAAAACATTCAGTACTTC
>-|TRBV20-1|TRBJ2-7|12|-
CSGSSGSYEQYF
TGCAGTGGTAGTAGCGGCTCCTACGAGCAGTACTTC
>-|TRBV20-1|TRBJ1-2|15|-
CSARMPSGTPGGYTF
TGCAGTGCTAGGATGCCCTCAGGGACCCCTGGTGGCTACACCTTC
>-|TRBV7-3|TRBJ2-1|15|-
CASSLGGEVRNEQFF
TGTGCCAGCAGCTTAGGAGGGGAGGTCCGGAATGAGCAGTTCTTC
>TRBD2|TRBV29-1|TRBJ2-3|14|-
CSFFSGTGLYTQYF
TGCAGCTTCTTTAGCGGGACGGGACTTTATACGCAGTATTTT
>TRBD1|TRBV30|TRBJ1-1|16|-
CAWIGITGTGDTEAFF
TGTGCCTGGATCGGTATCACCGGGACAGGGGACACTGAGGCTTTCTTT
>-|TRBV28|TRBJ2-3|17|-
CASSLPAQGAATDTQYF
TGTGCCAGCAGTTTACCTGCTCAGGGTGCCGCCACAGATACGCAGTATTTT
>TRBD2|TRBV5-6|TRBJ2-5|15|-
CASSRRPAGVETQYF
TGTGCCAGCAGCCGCCGACCAGCGGGAGTAGAGACCCAGTACTTC
>TRBD2|TRBV28|TRBJ2-7|18|few
CASSLSGHGGRVGYEQYF
TGTGCCAGCAGTTTATCCGGACACGGCGGGAGGGTTGGATACGAGCAGTACTTC
>-|TRBV20-1|TRBJ2-3|13|-
CSALVVGTDTQYF
TGCAGTGCCCTAGTCGTCGGGACAGATACGCAGTATTTT
>TRBD1|TRBV12-3/TRBV12-4|TRBJ2-3|15|few
CASSSAGTGGDTQYF
TGTGCCAGCAGCTCGGCCGGGACAGGGGGAGATACGCAGTATTTT
>-|TRBV5-1|TRBJ2-7|13|few
CASRRDLLGEQYF
TGCGCCAGCAGAAGGGACCTCCTGGGGGAGCAGTACTTC
>-|TRBV7-2|TRBJ1-5|14|-
CASSASDRYQPQHF
TGTGCCAGCAGCGCGTCAGACAGGTATCAGCCCCAGCATTTT
>TRBD2|TRBV7-2|TRBJ2-3|15|few
CASSLAAGGTDTQYF
TGTGCCAGCAGCTTAGCGGCGGGAGGCACAGATACGCAGTATTTT
>-|TRBV29-1|TRBJ2-7|12|few
CSGGTGTYEQYF
TGCAGCGGGGGGACGGGGACCTACGAGCAGTACTTC
>TRBD2|TRBV20-1|TRBJ2-7|15|many
CSASQTSLAPYEQYF
TGCAGTGCTAGTCAGACTAGCCTAGCCCCGTACGAGCAGTACTTC
>TRBD2|TRBV3-1|TRBJ2-5|14|-
CASSLGTSTGTQYF
TGTGCCAGCAGCCTCGGGACTAGCACCGGGACCCAGTACTTC
>TRBD2|TRBV20-1|TRBJ2-1|16|-
CSARVASGKTYNEQFF
TGCAGTGCTAGAGTTGCTAGCGGTAAAACCTACAATGAGCAGTTCTTC
>-|TRBV24-1|TRBJ2-3|11|-
CATSFADTQYF
TGTGCCACCAGTTTCGCAGATACGCAGTATTTT
>-|TRBV21-1|TRBJ2-5|13|-
CASGEREGETQYF
TGTGCCAGCGGGGAGCGGGAGGGAGAGACCCAGTACTTC
>-|TRBV29-1|TRBJ1-1|12|-
CSVHSQNTEAFF
TGCAGCGTTCACAGCCAGAACACTGAAGCTTTCTTT
>-|TRBV20-1|TRBJ2-1|15|few
CSARKRLAKGNEQFF
TGCAGTGCTAGAAAACGGCTGGCGAAAGGCAATGAGCAGTTCTTC
>-|TRBV18|TRBJ2-1|14|-
CASSPYGSLNEQFF
TGTGCCAGCTCACCGTATGGGTCCCTCAATGAGCAGTTCTTC
>-|TRBV3-1|TRBJ2-1|19|many
CASSQDDRFGRNFRDEQFF
TGTGCCAGCAGCCAAGACGACAGGTTCGGCCGAAACTTTAGGGATGAGCAGTTCTTC
>TRBD2|TRBV10-3|TRBJ2-1|21|few
CAISEPSVGTSGRASLREQFF
TGTGCCATCAGTGAGCCGTCCGTGGGGACTAGCGGGAGGGCTTCTCTCCGAGAGCAGTTCTTC
>-|TRBV15|TRBJ1-6|17|-
CATSRSGSSSYNSPLHF
TGTGCCACCAGCAGATCCGGGAGTTCCTCCTATAATTCACCCCTCCACTTT
>TRBD1|TRBV6-2/TRBV6-3|TRBJ2-5|16|-
CASSYGGQGAWETQYF
TGTGCCAGCAGTTACGGGGGACAGGGGGCTTGGGAGACCCAGTACTTC
>TRBD1|TRBV27|TRBJ1-3|16|-
CASSLKPGTGGNTIYF
TGTGCCAGCAGTTTAAAACCCGGGACAGGGGGAAACACCATATATTTT
>-|TRBV18|TRBJ2-7|12|many
CASSPGVYEQYF
TGTGCCAGCAGTCCGGGCGTCTACGAGCAGTACTTC
>-|TRBV15|TRBJ2-5|13|-
CATSRPNRYEQYF
TGTGCCACCAGCAGACCGAACCGGTATGAGCAGTACTTC
>-|TRBV25-1|TRBJ1-2|13|-
CASSDYRDYGYTF
TGTGCCAGCAGTGATTATAGGGACTATGGCTACACCTTC
>-|TRBV4-2|TRBJ2-3|16|-
CASSQEVPGNTDTQYF
TGTGCCAGCAGCCAAGAGGTCCCCGGGAACACAGATACGCAGTATTTT
>TRBD2|TRBV6-6|TRBJ2-3|13|many
CASGSSGTDTQYF
TGTGCCAGCGGATCTAGCGGGACAGATACGCAGTATTTT
>TRBD2|TRBV20-1|TRBJ2-1|14|-
CSAASGSFYNEQFF
TGCAGTGCTGCAAGCGGGAGCTTCTACAATGAGCAGTTCTTC
>-|TRBV5-1|TRBJ2-3|15|-
CTSSLARPNPDTQYF
TGCACCAGCAGCTTGGCCCGGCCCAACCCAGATACGCAGTATTTT
>TRBD2|TRBV13|TRBJ2-5|13|-
CASRLAGVVEQYF
TGTGCCAGCAGGCTAGCGGGAGTGGTTGAGCAGTACTTC
>-|TRBV18|TRBJ1-1|15|-
CASSPRTDWYTEAFF
TGTGCCAGCTCACCACGAACAGATTGGTACACTGAAGCTTTCTTT
>TRBD1|TRBV29-1|TRBJ2-1|15|-
CSVGQGVRSYNEQFF
TGCAGCGTTGGACAGGGGGTTCGGTCCTACAATGAGCAGTTCTTC
>-|TRBV4-3|TRBJ2-6|13|-
CASSAPGANVLTF
TGCGCCAGCAGCGCACCTGGGGCCAACGTCCTGACTTTC